Listed below are T cell receptor beta chains from one sample, sequenced in a study of blood T cell repertoires in COVID-19. Data came from immunoSEQ multiplex PCR; TCRdb stores just in-frame clones and leaves some out. The data hold about 480,000 clones, with around 90% observed a single time. Sequencing was carried out using PBMCs or T cells enriched from blood (not recorded which). The origin of the receptors is a woman aged 18-35 years with acute COVID-19. The CDR3 runs from the conserved cysteine through the conserved F or W. The D gene is left open where the match is weak. A clone size is listed for some rows: how often the clone was seen (once, few, many), or a class if it is expanded.

D: TRBD1
J: TRBJ1-1
size: .
V: TRBV19
DNA: TGTGCCAGTAGTATAGATCGGCGGACAGGGGGGAACACTGAAGCTTTCTTT
CDR3: CASSIDRRTGGNTEAFF

D: TRBD1
J: TRBJ1-1
size: few
V: TRBV5-1
DNA: TGCGCCAGCAGCCCCGGGACAGGTTACACTGAAGCTTTCTTT
CDR3: CASSPGTGYTEAFF

D: TRBD2
J: TRBJ2-7
size: .
V: TRBV10-2
DNA: TGCGCCAGCAGTACCCGGCGGGAGAGGCACGAGCAGTACTTC
CDR3: CASSTRRERHEQYF

D: .
J: TRBJ2-7
size: .
V: TRBV5-6
DNA: TGTGCCAGCAGCTCACCGCCAGGCAAATACGAGCAGTACTTC
CDR3: CASSSPPGKYEQYF

D: .
J: TRBJ1-2
size: once
V: TRBV10-3
DNA: TGTGCCATTCCGGGGTCCATCGGGAATGGCTACACCTTC
CDR3: CAIPGSIGNGYTF

D: .
J: TRBJ2-1
size: .
V: TRBV12-3/TRBV12-4
DNA: TGTGCCAGCAGTTTAGACCAGGGGCGCTTCTTGTTCTTC
CDR3: CASSLDQGRFLFF

D: .
J: TRBJ1-3
size: .
V: TRBV18
DNA: TGTGCCAGCTCACTTCTGCTGGACAGCTCTGGAAACACCATATATTTT
CDR3: CASSLLLDSSGNTIYF

D: .
J: TRBJ1-3
size: once
V: TRBV7-9
DNA: TGTGCCAGCAGCTTAGCACAGGGTTTTGGAAACACCATATATTTT
CDR3: CASSLAQGFGNTIYF

D: TRBD2
J: TRBJ2-2
size: .
V: TRBV5-6
DNA: TGTGCCAGCAGCCGGAGGACTAGCGGGAGTTTCTCCGGGGAGCTGTTTTTT
CDR3: CASSRRTSGSFSGELFF

D: TRBD2
J: TRBJ2-1
size: .
V: TRBV14
DNA: TGTGCCAGCAGCCCCTCCGGACTAGCGGACAATGAGCAGTTCTTC
CDR3: CASSPSGLADNEQFF

D: TRBD1
J: TRBJ2-4
size: .
V: TRBV9
DNA: TGTGCCAGCAGCGGAAAGACAGGGGAGGCAAACATTCAGTACTTC
CDR3: CASSGKTGEANIQYF

D: TRBD1
J: TRBJ2-7
size: few
V: TRBV28
DNA: TGTGCCAGCAGTGTCACCGGGACAGGACGATACGAGCAGTACTTC
CDR3: CASSVTGTGRYEQYF

D: TRBD1
J: TRBJ2-7
size: .
V: TRBV6-5
DNA: TGTGCCAGCAGCGACGACAGGGACGACGAGCAGTACTTC
CDR3: CASSDDRDDEQYF

D: .
J: TRBJ2-3
size: .
V: TRBV9
DNA: TGTGCCAGCAGCGTTCGGTACTCTAGCACAGATACGCAGTATTTT
CDR3: CASSVRYSSTDTQYF

D: .
J: TRBJ1-1
size: .
V: TRBV5-8
DNA: TGTGCCAGCAGCTTACGTAGTAGCAGAAACACTGAAGCTTTCTTT
CDR3: CASSLRSSRNTEAFF

D: TRBD1
J: TRBJ1-1
size: .
V: TRBV9
DNA: TGTGCCAGCAGCGTAGGCGGGGGACAGGGGGAAGCTTTCTTT
CDR3: CASSVGGGQGEAFF

D: .
J: TRBJ2-7
size: .
V: TRBV4-3
DNA: TGCGCCAGCAGCCAGGCGGGACAGAGCTACGAGCAGTACTTC
CDR3: CASSQAGQSYEQYF

D: TRBD1
J: TRBJ2-7
size: .
V: TRBV14
DNA: TGTGCCAGCAGCCCACAGATTGGACAGGGGTTAGCCTTC
CDR3: CASSPQIGQGLAF

D: TRBD1
J: TRBJ1-4
size: .
V: TRBV25-1
DNA: TGTGCCAGCAGTGAAGGGGCCCGACAGGGCAATCGGGGTGAAAAACTGTTTTTT
CDR3: CASSEGARQGNRGEKLFF

D: .
J: TRBJ2-5
size: .
V: TRBV9
DNA: TGTGCCAGCAGCGTCACAGGGATAGAGACCCAGTACTTC
CDR3: CASSVTGIETQYF

D: TRBD1
J: TRBJ1-1
size: .
V: TRBV9
DNA: TGTGCCAGCAGCGTAGGAGGACAGGGGATGGCTGAAGCTTTCTTT
CDR3: CASSVGGQGMAEAFF

D: TRBD1
J: TRBJ1-6
size: .
V: TRBV18
DNA: TGTGCCAGCTCACCACTGGACAGGGCTAATTCACCCCTCCACTTT
CDR3: CASSPLDRANSPLHF